Presented here are 15 T cell receptor beta chains from one specimen sequenced in a study of Ad26.COV2.S vaccination and SARS-CoV-2 variants. Noted treatment: around 19 received Ad26.COV2.S at low or high dose, single or two shots; about 5 received placebo; per-sample allocation not given. Samples came from day 63 after the first vaccine or placebo injection. This table comes from immunoSEQ multiplex PCR, and its TCRdb copy is limited to in-frame clones, with some not included. Among about 350,000 clones listed, 70% to 90% were seen once. The sequences come from peripheral blood, collected in a trial of Ad26.COV2.S vaccine versus placebo. These receptors all come from a person between 18 and 60 years old who received the Ad26.COV2.S COVID-19 vaccine or a placebo.

This clone appeared a few times. The chain has TRBV11-2 and TRBJ2-7; 7 bases fit TRBD1. The V gene end was trimmed by 5 bases and the J gene end by 1 base; junction bases not matched to a gene: 5. The germline V gene has CDR1 SGHAT and CDR2 FQNNGV. The CDR3 contains 14 residues. The CDR3 protein is CASSPTGPSYEQYF. CDR3 coding DNA: TGTGCCAGCAGCCCGACAGGGCCTTCCTACGAGCAGTACTTC. Variable domain in full (rest from reference TRBV11-2 and TRBJ2-7): EAGVAQSPRYKIIEKRQSVAFWCNPISGHATLYWYQQILGQGPKLLIQFQNNGVVDDSQLPKDRFSAERLKGVDSTLKIQPAKLEDSAVYLCASSPTGPSYEQYFGPGTRLTVT.

The chain carries TRBV18 and TRBJ2-7; 12 nucleotides agree with TRBD1. Trimming removed 5 bases from V and 6 bases from J; junction bases left unmatched: 8. This CDR3 has 15 residues. Per germline, CDR1 KGHSH and CDR2 LQKENI. This CDR3 reads CASSLPGQGAVEQYF. The CDR3 nucleotides read TGTGCCAGCTCATTGCCGGGACAGGGGGCGGTCGAGCAGTACTTC.

The rearrangement uses TRBV5-1 and TRBJ1-1, with D unclear. CDR3 length: 15 amino acids. Germline CDR1 and CDR2: SGHRS and YFSETQ. V was shortened by 5 bases and J by 1 base, with 15 bases between the two germline ends. This CDR3 is CASRPGRAANTEAFF. As DNA, the CDR3 is TGCGCCAGCAGGCCCGGGCGGGCAGCGAACACTGAAGCTTTCTTT. Using reference TRBV5-1 and TRBJ1-1 for the parts outside the CDR3, the full variable domain is KAGVTQTPRYLIKTRGQQVTLSCSPISGHRSVSWYQQTPGQGLQFLFEYFSETQRNKGNFPGRFSGRQFSNSRSEMNVSTLELGDSALYLCASRPGRAANTEAFFGQGTRLTVV.

CDR3 loop: CASSIFYGVTYEQYF. CDR3 nucleotide sequence: TGTGCCAGTAGTATCTTCTACGGGGTAACCTACGAGCAGTACTTC. The chain joins TRBV19 to TRBJ2-7, with TRBD2 as a possible D gene (5 bases). Germline V gives CDR1 LNHDA, CDR2 SQIVND (reference sequence). The CDR3 covers 15 residues. V lost 3 bases and J lost 2, with 14 bases in between.

The sample holds many counts of this clone. This chain links TRBV5-6 with TRBJ1-2; TRBD1 is a possible D gene (6 bases). Germline assignment: CDR1 SGHDT and CDR2 YYEEEE. The V gene lost 4 bases and the J gene lost 2 bases, with 18 bases spanning the gap. This CDR3 has 16 residues. CDR3 nucleotide sequence: TGTGCCAGCAGCCGCCCCCGACAGGAAGTGAACTATGGCTACACCTTC. It codes for CASSRPRQEVNYGYTF.

The rearrangement uses TRBV24-1 and TRBJ1-6; D remains ambiguous. CDR1 is KGHDR, CDR2 SFDVKD, per germline. V was clipped by 7 bases and J by 10 bases, with 13 bases between them. The CDR3 contains 13 residues. The CDR3 here is CATRPPGPSPLHF. CDR3 nucleotide sequence: TGTGCCACCAGACCCCCCGGCCCCTCACCCCTCCACTTT.

This clone was detected only once. The rearrangement uses TRBV4-3 and TRBJ2-7, with TRBD1 identical over 7 bases. The junction had 5 bases not matched to a gene; V was cut back by 0 bases and J by 0 bases. The CDR3 contains 16 residues. From germline, CDR1 is LGHNA and CDR2 YSLEER. CDR3 protein: CASSQDLTGASYEQYF. The DNA for the CDR3 is TGCGCCAGCAGCCAAGATCTCACAGGGGCCTCCTACGAGCAGTACTTC.

V usage is TRBV27 and J usage is TRBJ1-2, with D possibly being TRBD1 (6 bases). The CDR3 sequence is 13 residues long. Trimming removed 5 bases at V and 6 bases at J, with 13 bases between. CDR1 is MNHEY and CDR2 is SMNVEV in the germline V gene (reference sequence). The CDR3 bases are TGTGCCAGCAGTGCGACAGGTCTCAATGGCTACACCTTC. Protein sequence: CASSATGLNGYTF.

This chain links TRBV7-9 with TRBJ2-1, with D possibly being TRBD2 (6 bases). V lost 5 bases, J lost 6 bases, and 17 bases lay in between. This CDR3 contains 15 residues. From germline, CDR1 is SEHNR and CDR2 FQNEAQ (reference sequence). The CDR3 region has the DNA TGTGCCAGCAGCGTTCCGGGACTTGTAGGCAATGAGCAGTTCTTC. Protein product: CASSVPGLVGNEQFF.

In this sample, this clone turned up once. The V gene is TRBV10-2, the J gene TRBJ1-3; D possibly corresponds to TRBD1 (5 bases). The germline V gene encodes CDR1 WSHSY and CDR2 SAAADI. The V end lost 2 bases, the J end lost 0 bases, and 11 bases lay between the germline ends. The CDR3 is 16 amino acids. The chain's CDR3 is CASSEEGRSSGNTIYF. As DNA, the CDR3 is TGCGCCAGCAGTGAGGAGGGACGGAGCTCTGGAAACACCATATATTTT.

The chain joins TRBV9 to TRBJ2-7; 11 nucleotides align to TRBD2. Per germline, CDR1 SGDLS and CDR2 YYNGEE. The CDR3 spans 17 residues. Trimming cost V 0 bases and J 2 bases; bases outside gene matches: 7. This CDR3 is CASSVGSSGRYTYEQYF. DNA for the CDR3: TGTGCCAGCAGCGTAGGCTCTAGCGGGAGGTACACCTACGAGCAGTACTTC.

This chain uses TRBV30 with TRBJ2-3; 8 positions agree with TRBD2. The germline V gene has CDR1 GTSNPN and CDR2 SVGIG (reference sequence). Trimming at V came to 0 bases and at J to 7 bases, leaving 3 bases not matched to a gene. The CDR3 has 13 residues. In nucleotides, the CDR3 is TGTGCCTGGAGTGTAGGGACTAGTAATACGCAGTATTTT. As protein: CAWSVGTSNTQYF.

This clone was seen only a few times. The chain joins TRBV4-1 to TRBJ2-2; no firm D call. The CDR3 runs 15 residues. With 2 bases removed from V and 0 bases from J, the gap between germline ends came to 7 bases. CDR1 and CDR2 from the germline V gene are MGHRA and YSYEKL. CDR3 protein: CASSQWASNTGELFF. CDR3 bases: TGCGCCAGCAGCCAATGGGCCTCGAACACCGGGGAGCTGTTTTTT.

This chain uses TRBV28 with TRBJ2-1; TRBD2 aligns across 9 bases. CDR3 length: 15 amino acids. Per the germline V gene, CDR1 is MDHEN and CDR2 is SYDVKM. With V trimmed by 2 bases and J by 5 bases, 4 bases remained unmatched. The CDR3 DNA reads as TGTGCCAGCAGTTTAGCGGGAGGGATTGACAATGAGCAGTTCTTC. Translating gives CASSLAGGIDNEQFF. The variable domain in full, completed from reference TRBV28 and TRBJ2-1, reads DVKVTQSSRYLVKRTGEKVFLECVQDMDHENMFWYRQDPGLGLRLIYFSYDVKMKEKGDIPEGYSVSREKKERFSLILESASTNQTSMYLCASSLAGGIDNEQFFGPGTRLTVL.

The chain recombines TRBV14 with TRBJ2-3, with 7 bases lining up with TRBD2. Losses at the gene ends were 0 bases for V and 2 bases for J; bases not matched to a gene: 11. The CDR3 extends over 18 amino acids. Germline V gene data show CDR1 as SGHDN and CDR2 as FVKESK. In DNA form, the CDR3 reads TGTGCCAGCAGCCAAGAGGAGCCTAGCGGCATCTACACAGATACGCAGTATTTT. Amino acid sequence: CASSQEEPSGIYTDTQYF.